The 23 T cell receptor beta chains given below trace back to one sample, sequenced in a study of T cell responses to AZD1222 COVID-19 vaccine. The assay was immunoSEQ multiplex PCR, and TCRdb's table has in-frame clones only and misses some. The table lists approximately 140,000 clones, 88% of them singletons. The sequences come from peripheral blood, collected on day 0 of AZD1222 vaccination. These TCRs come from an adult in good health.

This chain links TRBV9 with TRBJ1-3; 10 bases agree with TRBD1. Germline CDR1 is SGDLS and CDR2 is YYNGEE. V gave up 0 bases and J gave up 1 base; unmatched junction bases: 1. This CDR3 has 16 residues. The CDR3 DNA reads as TGTGCCAGCAGCGTAGGGACAGGGGGGTCTGGAAACACCATATATTTT. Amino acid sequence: CASSVGTGGSGNTIYF.

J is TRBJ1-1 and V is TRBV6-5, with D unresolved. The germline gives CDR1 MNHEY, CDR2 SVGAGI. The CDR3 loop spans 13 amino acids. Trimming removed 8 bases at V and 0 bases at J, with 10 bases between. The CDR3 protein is CASSLGMNTEAFF. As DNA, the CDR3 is TGTGCCAGCTCACTCGGGATGAACACTGAAGCTTTCTTT.

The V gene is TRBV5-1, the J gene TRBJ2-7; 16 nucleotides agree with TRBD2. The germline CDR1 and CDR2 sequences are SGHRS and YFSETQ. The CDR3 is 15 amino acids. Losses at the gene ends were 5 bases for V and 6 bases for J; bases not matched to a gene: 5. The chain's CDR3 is CASSAGTSGGVEQYF. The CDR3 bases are TGCGCCAGCAGTGCCGGGACTAGCGGGGGGGTCGAGCAGTACTTC. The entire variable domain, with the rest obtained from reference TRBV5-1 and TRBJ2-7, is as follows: KAGVTQTPRYLIKTRGQQVTLSCSPISGHRSVSWYQQTPGQGLQFLFEYFSETQRNKGNFPGRFSGRQFSNSRSEMNVSTLELGDSALYLCASSAGTSGGVEQYFGPGTRLTVT.

The DNA of the CDR3 is TGTGCCAGCAGTTTGACCCCTCCGCCTGGCCCCTACGAGCAGTACTTC. Amino acid sequence: CASSLTPPPGPYEQYF. This chain connects TRBV6-5 to TRBJ2-7; D unresolved. Germline V gene lookup returns CDR1 MNHEY and CDR2 SVGAGI. The CDR3 is 16 amino acids. The V and J ends lost 4 bases and 2 bases respectively, with 18 bases between them.

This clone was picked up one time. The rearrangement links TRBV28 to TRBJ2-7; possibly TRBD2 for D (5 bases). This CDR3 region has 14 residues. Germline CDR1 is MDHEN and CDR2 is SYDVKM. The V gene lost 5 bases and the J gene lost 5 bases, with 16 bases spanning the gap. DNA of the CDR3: TGTGCCAGCAGTCTACCGGGAAAGCTTGACGAGCAGTACTTC. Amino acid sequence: CASSLPGKLDEQYF.

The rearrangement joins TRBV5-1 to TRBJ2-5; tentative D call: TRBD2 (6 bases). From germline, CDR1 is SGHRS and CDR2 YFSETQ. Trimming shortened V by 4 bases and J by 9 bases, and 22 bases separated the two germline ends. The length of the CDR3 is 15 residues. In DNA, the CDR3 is TGCGCCAGCAGCCTTGGGACGACCGACGGCGGGGCCCAGTACTTC. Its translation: CASSLGTTDGGAQYF.

The CDR3 sequence is CASKEGTSHTTDTQYF. The CDR3 coding sequence is TGTGCCAGCAAGGAAGGGACCTCACATACTACAGATACGCAGTATTTT. This chain joins TRBV5-6 and TRBJ2-3, with D tentatively TRBD1 or TRBD2 (5 bases each). The germline V and J ends were trimmed by 6 bases and 3 bases, with 20 bases remaining between them. The CDR3 runs to 16 residues. Germline values: CDR1 SGHDT, CDR2 YYEEEE.

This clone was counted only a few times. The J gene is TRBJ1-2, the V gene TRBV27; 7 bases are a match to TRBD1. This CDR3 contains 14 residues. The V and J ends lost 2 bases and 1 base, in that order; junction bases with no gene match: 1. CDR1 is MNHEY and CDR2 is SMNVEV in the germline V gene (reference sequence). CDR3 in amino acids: CASSLAGGNYGYTF. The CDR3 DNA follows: TGTGCCAGCAGTTTAGCAGGGGGTAACTATGGCTACACCTTC.

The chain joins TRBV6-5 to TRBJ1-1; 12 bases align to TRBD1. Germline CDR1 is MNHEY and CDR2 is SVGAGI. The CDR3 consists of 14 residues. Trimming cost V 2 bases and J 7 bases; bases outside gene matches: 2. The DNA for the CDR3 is TGTGCCAGCAGTTACGGGACAGGGGGCAATGAAGCTTTCTTT. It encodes CASSYGTGGNEAFF.

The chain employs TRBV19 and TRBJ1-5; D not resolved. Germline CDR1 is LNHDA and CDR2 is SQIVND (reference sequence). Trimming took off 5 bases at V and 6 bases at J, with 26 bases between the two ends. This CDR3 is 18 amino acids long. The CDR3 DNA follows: TGTGCCAGTAGTCCAGGTGCCGAGCCGGCTCCAAGGCGTCAGCCCCAGCATTTT. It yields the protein CASSPGAEPAPRRQPQHF. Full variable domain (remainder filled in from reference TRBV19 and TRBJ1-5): DGGITQSPKYLFRKEGQNVTLSCEQNLNHDAMYWYRQDPGQGLRLIYYSQIVNDFQKGDIAEGYSVSREKKESFPLTVTSAQKNPTAFYLCASSPGAEPAPRRQPQHFGDGTRLSIL.

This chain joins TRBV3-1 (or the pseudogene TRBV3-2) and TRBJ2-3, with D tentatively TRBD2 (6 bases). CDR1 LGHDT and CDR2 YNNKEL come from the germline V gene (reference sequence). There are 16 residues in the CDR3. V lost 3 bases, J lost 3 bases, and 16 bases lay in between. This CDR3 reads CASSHHRDGGTDTQYF. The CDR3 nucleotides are TGTGCCAGCAGCCATCATCGTGACGGGGGTACAGATACGCAGTATTTT.

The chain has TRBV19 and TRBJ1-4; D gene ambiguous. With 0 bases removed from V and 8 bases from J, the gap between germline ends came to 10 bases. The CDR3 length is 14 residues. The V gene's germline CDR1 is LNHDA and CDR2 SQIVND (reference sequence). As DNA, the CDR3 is TGTGCCAGTAGTATAGACAGCCGTCGGGAAAAACTGTTTTTT. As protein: CASSIDSRREKLFF.

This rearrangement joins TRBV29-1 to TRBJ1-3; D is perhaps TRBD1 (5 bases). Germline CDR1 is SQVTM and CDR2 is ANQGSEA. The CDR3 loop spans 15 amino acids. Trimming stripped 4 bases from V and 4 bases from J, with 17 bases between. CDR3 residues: CSVASGQGVGNTIYF. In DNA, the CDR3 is TGCAGCGTTGCGTCAGGGCAAGGGGTCGGAAACACCATATATTTT.

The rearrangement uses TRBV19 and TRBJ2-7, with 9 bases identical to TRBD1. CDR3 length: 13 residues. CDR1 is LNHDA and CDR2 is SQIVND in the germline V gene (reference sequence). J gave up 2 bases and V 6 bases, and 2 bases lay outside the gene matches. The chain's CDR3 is CASRGTGTYEQYF. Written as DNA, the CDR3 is TGTGCCAGTAGGGGGACAGGGACCTACGAGCAGTACTTC.

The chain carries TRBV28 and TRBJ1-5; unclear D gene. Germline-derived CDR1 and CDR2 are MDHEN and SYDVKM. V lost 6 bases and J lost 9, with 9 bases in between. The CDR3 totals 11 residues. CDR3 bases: TGTGCCAGCAGGAAGGATCCGCCCCAGCATTTT. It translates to CASRKDPPQHF. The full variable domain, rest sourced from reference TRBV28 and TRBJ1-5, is DVKVTQSSRYLVKRTGEKVFLECVQDMDHENMFWYRQDPGLGLRLIYFSYDVKMKEKGDIPEGYSVSREKKERFSLILESASTNQTSMYLCASRKDPPQHFGDGTRLSIL.

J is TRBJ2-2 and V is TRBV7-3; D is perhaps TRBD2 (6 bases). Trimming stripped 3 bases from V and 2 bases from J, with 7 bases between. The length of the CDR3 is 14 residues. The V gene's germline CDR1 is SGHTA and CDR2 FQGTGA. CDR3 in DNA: TGTGCCAGCAGCTTGGGACTTAACACCGGGGAGCTGTTTTTT. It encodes CASSLGLNTGELFF.

CDR3 in DNA: TGCGCCAGCAGCCAACGACTCGGGAGCTCTGGGGCCAACGTCCTGACTTTC. Translating it yields CASSQRLGSSGANVLTF. This chain links TRBV4-3 with TRBJ2-6, with a possible D match to TRBD2 (6 bases). Germline loops: CDR1 LGHNA, CDR2 YSLEER. The V end lost 2 bases, the J end lost 0 bases, and 11 bases lay between the germline ends. The CDR3 length is 17 residues.

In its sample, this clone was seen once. Here the CDR3 reads CASSLRDREDQPQHF. The CDR3 DNA reads as TGTGCCAGCAGTTTACGTGACAGGGAAGATCAGCCCCAGCATTTT. This sequence joins TRBV28 and TRBJ1-5; TRBD1 matches 7 bases. Germline V gene sequence: CDR1 MDHEN, CDR2 SYDVKM. CDR3 length equals 15 residues. With V trimmed by 2 bases and J by 5 bases, 6 bases remained unmatched.

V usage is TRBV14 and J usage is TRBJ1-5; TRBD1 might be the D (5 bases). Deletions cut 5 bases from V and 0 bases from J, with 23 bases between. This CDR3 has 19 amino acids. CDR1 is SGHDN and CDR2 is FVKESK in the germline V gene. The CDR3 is CASSAKANRPTYSNQPQHF. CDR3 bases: TGTGCCAGCAGCGCGAAAGCGAACAGGCCAACTTATAGCAATCAGCCCCAGCATTTT.

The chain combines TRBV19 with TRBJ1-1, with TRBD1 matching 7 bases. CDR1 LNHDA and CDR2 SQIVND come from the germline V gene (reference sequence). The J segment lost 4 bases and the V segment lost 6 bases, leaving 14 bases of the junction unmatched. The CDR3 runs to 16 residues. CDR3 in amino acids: CASRTGQLGLATEAFF. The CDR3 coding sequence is TGTGCCAGTAGAACGGGACAGCTCGGGCTGGCCACTGAAGCTTTCTTT.

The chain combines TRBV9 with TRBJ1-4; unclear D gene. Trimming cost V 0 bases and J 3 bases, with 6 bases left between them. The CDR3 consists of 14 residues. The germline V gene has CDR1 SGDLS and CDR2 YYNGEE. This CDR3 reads CASSVATANEKLFF. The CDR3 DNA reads TGTGCCAGCAGCGTAGCTACAGCTAATGAAAAACTGTTTTTT.

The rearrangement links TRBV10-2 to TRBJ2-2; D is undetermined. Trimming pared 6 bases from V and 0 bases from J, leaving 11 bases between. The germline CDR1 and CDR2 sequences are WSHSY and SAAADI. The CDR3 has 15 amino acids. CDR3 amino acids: CASRLSQSNTGELFF. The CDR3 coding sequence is TGCGCCAGCAGGCTCTCCCAGTCGAACACCGGGGAGCTGTTTTTT.

The CDR3 is CASSLTEETQYF. The CDR3, as DNA: TGCGCCAGCAGCTTAACAGAAGAGACCCAGTACTTC. The rearrangement uses TRBV5-1 and TRBJ2-5; D call uncertain. CDR1 SGHRS and CDR2 YFSETQ come from the germline V gene. The CDR3 spans 12 residues. Trimming removed 2 bases at V and 3 bases at J, with 5 bases between.